What follows is one T cell receptor (beta chain) and its context. This clone's antigen is unknown. Per-nucleotide qualities are absent, and no much larger clonotype sits a single base away. The data originate from a study of cytomegalovirus exposure and HLA in healthy donors (dated by TCRdb to about 2017). Regarding the study in general: In an earlier analysis of several hundred of the donors, 250 to 350 Gb of sequence data and some 120 million unique TCR beta sequences from 180 million or so T cells were reported. Roughly 300 gigabases of sequencing data and around 87 million unique TCR sequences were included in an early release covering about 620 HLA-typed donors. Of the approximately 400 genotyped donors, roughly 80% fell in the genetic ancestry cluster associated with self-reported Caucasian donors. The study aimed to test whether cataloging public T cell receptors could reveal signatures of past pathogen exposure. The study profiled the T cell repertoires of 666 subjects by immunosequencing and related them to cytomegalovirus serostatus. Along with the 666-subject first cohort, a separate validation cohort of approximately 110 different subjects was used. High-throughput TCR immunosequencing, statistical association of individual TCRs with disease status, and machine learning were combined to predict cytomegalovirus infection status. A later analysis re-analyzed previously published TCR beta repertoires from 660 or so donors and added high-resolution HLA genotyping to study TCR occurrence patterns. The later analysis used no new phenotypic data to find candidate immune exposures, relying instead on TCR beta sequences and their occurrence across donors. In an earlier analysis of roughly 540 of the donors, high-throughput TCR beta sequencing was used to judge whether each TCR beta V gene segment behaved as functional or pseudogenic. Donor age, sex, ethnicity and CMV serostatus were compiled together with the repertoire data. A later genetic analysis used genome-wide SNP genotypes for about three fifths of the 666 donors, treating that subset as a discovery cohort. Every repertoire in the discovery cohort had been generated on one and the same sequencing platform. HLA typing covered class I and class II loci at four-digit resolution. The number of typed donors differed by locus: about 620-640 for A, B, C, DRB1 and DQB1; approximately 540 for DQA1; some 610 for DPA1; and 400 to 480 for DPB1. Roughly 5 DR-DQ haplotypes were handled as single units for association and clustering because linkage in the cohort was strong. On average, around 230,000 unique TCR beta nucleotide sequences were sequenced per donor among several hundred genotyped donors of the cohort, with roughly 18% of those sequences being non-productive.

The cohort consisted of some 670 healthy bone marrow donors. All cohort members were sampled while nominally healthy, although unrecorded immune exposures were likely present. The donor was CMV seropositive and was included in the group of some 290 seropositive cohort members. A peripheral blood sample was provided by each donor, and peripheral blood mononuclear cells were used for TCR beta sequencing. The Qiagen DNeasy Blood Extraction Kit was used to extract genomic DNA from the blood cell samples. What the study reported, not specific to this receptor: A further reported finding was that TCR beta sequences accurately predicted the HLA-A and HLA-B alleles for most subjects in the first cohort. Immune exposure information for the cohort was limited to CMV serostatus. A later analysis found that TCR association rates varied across HLA loci, with DRB1 alleles showing the most associated TCRs and HLA-C alleles the fewest. The presence/absence analyses assumed that sequencing depth was roughly uniform across donors, and that assumption may not be true. The authors suggested that the approach could potentially be extended to other disease states and immunological phenotypes. In a later analysis, HLA-associated TCR beta chains showed more clonal expansion and lower generation probabilities than non-associated chains that were equally common. The 87-base-pair reads could not distinguish some IMGT-functional V segments, including TRBV6-2 and TRBV6-3, so those segments were excluded. A few of the identified cytomegalovirus-associated TCR beta chains were confirmed in vitro to be specific for cytomegalovirus antigens. According to a later analysis, most CMV-associated TCR beta chains appeared to be HLA-restricted, and the HLA associations seemed to be driven largely by CMV exposure. A cluster of highly shared sequence variants was judged likely to be a technical artifact of the sequencing pipeline. In a later genetic analysis, a missense DCLRE1C variant was associated with V-gene and J-gene trimming of TCR beta chains, and the association was replicated in an independent cohort. Linkage disequilibrium might explain the correlated functional status among segregating V segments, but an unknown experimental factor could not be excluded. This cohort had only TCR beta chains sequenced, and the lack of alpha or paired-chain data limited which features could be detected. Because some donors lacked HLA typing at each locus, the association tests relied only on the typed subset. In a later analysis, some 18,000 TCR beta sequences were associated with specific HLA alleles at a false discovery rate of 0.05. A later genetic analysis reported fewer N-insertions in productive TCRs among donors in an Asian-associated ancestry cluster than the roughly 650-donor mean. Several of the top co-occurrence clusters appeared to be linked to parvovirus B19, influenza, CMV and Epstein-Barr virus, according to a later analysis. The classifier was reported to diagnose cytomegalovirus status with high specificity and sensitivity in both the original and validation cohorts. Assigning TCR associations to individual alleles was difficult when HLA alleles, especially DR and DQ, strongly co-occurred. Because counts were too low, 15 to 20 rarely observed V segments, including chromosome 9 orphons, were excluded from the earlier analysis of fewer than 650 of the donors. Most TCR sequences were seen in very few donors, while some public TCRs were found in many individuals. In the study, around 160 TCR beta chains were listed as associated with cytomegalovirus. An earlier analysis of several hundred of the donors showed that most TCR beta V segments appeared in productive rearrangements either about 87% or about 30% of the time, which broadly matched IMGT annotations.

Looking up the germline V gene yields CDR1 MGHRA and CDR2 YSYEKL. Relative to germline, V is 2 bases shorter and J is 2 bases shorter, with 22 bases between their ends. Spanning cysteine to phenylalanine, the CDR3 consists of 18 amino acids. Here the CDR3 DNA is all that survives: 54 bases in frame from base 1. The method was the immunoSEQ multiplex PCR assay. For the multiplex PCR, a mixture combining 60 forward primers for TCR Vbeta segments and 13 reverse primers for TCR Jbeta segments was used. Amplification of the CDR3 region of rearranged TCR beta genes was performed with a multiplex PCR assay on genomic DNA. On the Illumina HiSeq System, the amplified TCR beta libraries were sequenced as 87-base-pair reads. Processing in the source paper ran as follows. A later analysis counted about 80 million unique TCR beta chains across the 670 or so repertoires, and some 11 million of these chains were shared by at least two donors. Raw reads were error-corrected and collapsed into unique sequences by a nearest-neighbor algorithm in which closely related sequences were merged to remove PCR and sequencing errors. Alignment of CDR3 sequences to IMGT reference sequences was used to assign V, D and J gene segments. For a sequence to be retained, a match of at least six nucleotides was required to both a V gene segment and a J gene segment. Rearrangements were classified as productive when the CDR3 lacked stop codons and remained in frame with V and J, and all other rearrangements were classified as non-productive. CDR3 was defined by IMGT convention, running from the second conserved V-encoded cysteine to the conserved J-encoded phenylalanine. The earlier analysis of about 590 of the donors excluded sequences that lacked an unambiguous match to a single V gene segment. In an earlier analysis of 450 to 750 of the donors, a V segment was called functional when productive rearrangements were above 56.7%, and segregating when the standard deviation between donors exceeded 5%. To diagnose cytomegalovirus status from the catalog of TCR beta chain sequences, a statistical classification framework was built. V and J gene assignment, in a later analysis, came from comparing TCR nucleotide sequences with IMGT/GENE-DB human TR gene sequences. A later analysis assigned CDR3 sequences and most-parsimonious VDJ recombination scenarios with the TCRdist pipeline. A later analysis defined each TCR beta chain by its CDR3 amino acid sequence plus V-gene family, and excluded reads lacking a unique V-gene family. In a later analysis, 500 to 650 highly shared, low-generation-probability nucleotide sequences were removed to address suspected cross-contamination and a sequencing artifact. For each public chain, a later analysis derived a clonal expansion index from normalized ranks of inferred template counts within each repertoire. A later analysis computed generation probabilities with a VDJ recombination model fitted to out-of-frame rearrangements, and checked the results against IGoR. A later analysis scored TCR-TCR, TCR-HLA and TCR-CMV co-occurrence with hypergeometric tests, applying a repertoire-size bias correction to TCR pairs. A later analysis estimated false discovery rates by permuting HLA or CMV assignments 20 times. In a later analysis, co-occurring TCRs were grouped using DBSCAN, and TCRdist sequence similarity was added for clustering within HLA-allele-positive subsets. Repertoires with fewer than 30,000 or more than 120,000 public chains were left out of co-occurrence clustering, as were five repertoires with anomalous nucleotide sharing. TCRdb retrieved this table from immuneACCESS and kept in-frame rearrangements only. Not all clones are present; in checked studies, unresolved V genes account for under half, and no reason is known for the remainder. V, J and clone size derive from that table, while D and trimming were established from the DNA sequence. The sample yields around 100,000 clones; approximately 84% were counted once. The top ten hold around 6% of the sample.

Material for sequencing was PBMCs. This receptor was taken from a woman aged 18-29 years in good health and CMV-seropositive. The chain joins TRBV4-1 to TRBJ2-7, with no reliable assignment of the D segment. The bases read TGCGCCAGCAGCCAAACCCTCGTTGGTGGCGGAACCCCCTACGAGCAGTACTTC. The translation is CASSQTLVGGGTPYEQYF.